This T cell receptor beta chain appears in the sequencing data of a study of somatic mutations in cytotoxic T cells in rheumatoid arthritis. The wider study: Flow sorting of some V beta antibody-stained T cells reached nearly 100% purity, with V beta1+ cells also TCRB-sequenced.

The CDR3 extends over 15 amino acids. Trimming cost V 4 bases and J 0 bases, with 11 bases left between them. Germline V lookup: CDR1 LGHNT, CDR2 FRNRAP. Libraries were prepared by immunoSEQ multiplex PCR; TCRdb keeps only in-frame clonotypes and omits some of them. Among under 25,000 clones, 86% were seen once, and the ten largest hold over 12%. The receptor was isolated from a man in his forties in good health. V usage is TRBV12-5 and J usage is TRBJ2-3; D not resolved. Source material: CD8+ T cells sorted from blood. The CDR3 protein is CASGSPGPSTDTQYF. In DNA, the CDR3 is TGTGCTAGTGGTTCCCCGGGCCCGAGCACAGATACGCAGTATTTT.